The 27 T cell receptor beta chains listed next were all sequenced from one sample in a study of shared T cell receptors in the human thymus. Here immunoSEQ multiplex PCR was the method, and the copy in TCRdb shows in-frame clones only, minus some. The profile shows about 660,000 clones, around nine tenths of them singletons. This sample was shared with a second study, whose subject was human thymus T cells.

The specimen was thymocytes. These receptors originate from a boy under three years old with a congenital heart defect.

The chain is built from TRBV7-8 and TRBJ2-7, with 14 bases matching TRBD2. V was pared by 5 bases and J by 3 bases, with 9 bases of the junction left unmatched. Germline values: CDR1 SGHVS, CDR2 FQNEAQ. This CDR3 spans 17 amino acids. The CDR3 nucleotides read TGTGCCAGCAGCCAACCCGGGACTAGCGGGAGTAGCTACGAGCAGTACTTC. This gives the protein CASSQPGTSGSSYEQYF.

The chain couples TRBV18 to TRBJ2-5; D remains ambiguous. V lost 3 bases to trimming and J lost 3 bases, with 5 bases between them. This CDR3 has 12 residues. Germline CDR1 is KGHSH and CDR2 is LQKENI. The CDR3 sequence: CASSPSEETQYF. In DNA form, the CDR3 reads TGTGCCAGCTCACCGAGTGAAGAGACCCAGTACTTC.

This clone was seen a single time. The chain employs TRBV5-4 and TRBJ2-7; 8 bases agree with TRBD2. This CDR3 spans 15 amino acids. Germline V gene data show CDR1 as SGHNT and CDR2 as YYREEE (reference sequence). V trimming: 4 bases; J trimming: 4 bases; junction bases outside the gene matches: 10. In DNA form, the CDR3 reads TGTGCCAGCAGCAATCGGTTGGCGGGGGGATACGAGCAGTACTTC. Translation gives CASSNRLAGGYEQYF.

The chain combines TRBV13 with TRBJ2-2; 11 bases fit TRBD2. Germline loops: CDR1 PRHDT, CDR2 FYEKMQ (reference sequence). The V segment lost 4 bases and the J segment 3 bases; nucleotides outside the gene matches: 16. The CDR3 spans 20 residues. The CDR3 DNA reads TGTGCCAGCAGCTCAAGGCGGGAACTAGCGGGAGTTTTAGACACCGGGGAGCTGTTTTTT. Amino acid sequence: CASSSRRELAGVLDTGELFF.

The DNA for the CDR3 is TGTGCCAGCAGTTTATGGGGCGGGAGGGTTGAGCAGTTCTTC. This codes for CASSLWGGRVEQFF. The V call is TRBV28, the J call TRBJ2-1; 9 positions match TRBD2. V was pared by 0 bases and J by 9 bases, with 3 bases of the junction left unmatched. The CDR3 is made up of 14 amino acids. CDR1 is MDHEN, CDR2 SYDVKM, per germline. Drawing the rest from reference TRBV28 and TRBJ2-1, the complete variable domain is DVKVTQSSRYLVKRTGEKVFLECVQDMDHENMFWYRQDPGLGLRLIYFSYDVKMKEKGDIPEGYSVSREKKERFSLILESASTNQTSMYLCASSLWGGRVEQFFGPGTRLTVL.

The CDR3 coding sequence is TGTGCCAGCCACAAAAGTCAGGGGCCCCAGAACACTGAAGCTTTCTTT. It is translated as CASHKSQGPQNTEAFF. The gene calls are TRBV25-1 and TRBJ1-1; perhaps TRBD1 as D (6 bases). In germline, CDR1 is MGHDK, CDR2 SYGVNS. The CDR3 runs to 16 residues. Trimming took off 8 bases at V and 1 base at J, with 20 bases between the two ends.

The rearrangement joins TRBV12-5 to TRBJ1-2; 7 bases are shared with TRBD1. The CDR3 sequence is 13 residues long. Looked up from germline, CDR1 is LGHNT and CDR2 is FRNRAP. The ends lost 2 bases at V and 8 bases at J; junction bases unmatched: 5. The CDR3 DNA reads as TGTGCTAGTGGTTTGTTCAGGGGGATCGGCTACACCTTC. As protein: CASGLFRGIGYTF. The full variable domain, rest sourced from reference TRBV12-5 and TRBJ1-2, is DARVTQTPRHKVTEMGQEVTMRCQPILGHNTVFWYRQTMMQGLELLAYFRNRAPLDDSGMPKDRFSAEMPDATLATLKIQPSEPRDSAVYFCASGLFRGIGYTFGSGTRLTVV.

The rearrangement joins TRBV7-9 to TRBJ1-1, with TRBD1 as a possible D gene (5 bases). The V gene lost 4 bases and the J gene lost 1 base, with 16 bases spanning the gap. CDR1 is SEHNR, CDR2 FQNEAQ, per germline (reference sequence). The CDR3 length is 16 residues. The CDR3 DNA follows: TGTGCCAGCAGCTCACGGGTCCAGGGTGAGAACACTGAAGCTTTCTTT. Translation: CASSSRVQGENTEAFF.

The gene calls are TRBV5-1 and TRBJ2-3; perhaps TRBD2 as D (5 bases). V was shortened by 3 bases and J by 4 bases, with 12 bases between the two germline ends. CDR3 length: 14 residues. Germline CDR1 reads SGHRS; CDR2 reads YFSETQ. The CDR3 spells CASSSPGGPDTQYF. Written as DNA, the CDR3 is TGCGCCAGCAGCTCCCCTGGAGGCCCAGATACGCAGTATTTT.

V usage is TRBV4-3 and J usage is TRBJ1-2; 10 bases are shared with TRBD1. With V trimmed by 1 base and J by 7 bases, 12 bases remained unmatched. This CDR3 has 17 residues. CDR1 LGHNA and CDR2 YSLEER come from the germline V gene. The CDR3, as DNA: TGCGCCAGCAGCCAAGTACCTCCGGGACAGGGGTTCGGTGGCTACACCTTC. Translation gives CASSQVPPGQGFGGYTF.

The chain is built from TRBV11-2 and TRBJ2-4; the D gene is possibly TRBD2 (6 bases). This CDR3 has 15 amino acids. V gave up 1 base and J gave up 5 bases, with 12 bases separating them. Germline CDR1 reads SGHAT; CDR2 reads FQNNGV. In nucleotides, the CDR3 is TGTGCCAGCAGCTTAGGGGGGGTAAGAGAAAACATTCAGTACTTC. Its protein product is CASSLGGVRENIQYF.

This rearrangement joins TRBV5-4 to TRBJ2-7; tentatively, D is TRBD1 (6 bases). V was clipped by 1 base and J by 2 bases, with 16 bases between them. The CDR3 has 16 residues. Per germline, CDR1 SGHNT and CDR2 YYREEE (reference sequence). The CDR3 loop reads CASSLNGRWDTYEQYF. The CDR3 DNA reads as TGTGCCAGCAGCTTGAACGGCAGGTGGGACACCTACGAGCAGTACTTC.

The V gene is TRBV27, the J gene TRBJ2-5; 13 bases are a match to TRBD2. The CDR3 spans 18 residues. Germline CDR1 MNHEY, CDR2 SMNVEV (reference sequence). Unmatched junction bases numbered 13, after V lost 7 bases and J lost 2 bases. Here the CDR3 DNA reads TGTGCCAGCATCGTGACTAGCGGGAGGCACCCTATACAAGAGACCCAGTACTTC. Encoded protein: CASIVTSGRHPIQETQYF.

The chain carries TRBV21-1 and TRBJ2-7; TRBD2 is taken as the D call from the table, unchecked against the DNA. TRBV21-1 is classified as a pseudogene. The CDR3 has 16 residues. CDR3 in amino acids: CASSKGEDGGAYEQYF. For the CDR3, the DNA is TGTGCCAGCAGCAAAGGGGAGGATGGCGGCGCCTACGAGCAGTACTTC.

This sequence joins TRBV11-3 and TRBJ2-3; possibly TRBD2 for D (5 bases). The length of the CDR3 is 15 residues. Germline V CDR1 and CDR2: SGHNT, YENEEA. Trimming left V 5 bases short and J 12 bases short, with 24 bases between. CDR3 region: CASSPNWAPGGIQYF. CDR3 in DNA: TGTGCCAGCAGCCCCAACTGGGCACCTGGAGGTATACAGTATTTT.

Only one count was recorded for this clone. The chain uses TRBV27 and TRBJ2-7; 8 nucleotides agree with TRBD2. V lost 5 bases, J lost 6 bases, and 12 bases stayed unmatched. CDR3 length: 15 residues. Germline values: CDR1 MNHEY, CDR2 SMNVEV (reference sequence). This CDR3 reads CASSKPSGHPSEQYF. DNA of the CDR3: TGTGCCAGCAGTAAACCTAGCGGGCACCCTTCCGAGCAGTACTTC.

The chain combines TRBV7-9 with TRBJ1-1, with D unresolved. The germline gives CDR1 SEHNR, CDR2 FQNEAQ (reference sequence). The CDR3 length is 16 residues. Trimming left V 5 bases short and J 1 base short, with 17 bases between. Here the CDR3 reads CASSPHAGQPNTEAFF. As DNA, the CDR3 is TGTGCCAGCAGCCCTCATGCTGGGCAGCCGAACACTGAAGCTTTCTTT.

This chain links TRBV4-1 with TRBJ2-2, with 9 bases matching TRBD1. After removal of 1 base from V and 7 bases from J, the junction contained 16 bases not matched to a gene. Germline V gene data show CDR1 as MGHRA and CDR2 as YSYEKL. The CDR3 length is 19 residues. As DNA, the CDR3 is TGCGCCAGCAGCCAAGTTGCTACACCAGCCGGGACAGGGCGCGGGGAGCTGTTTTTT. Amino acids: CASSQVATPAGTGRGELFF.

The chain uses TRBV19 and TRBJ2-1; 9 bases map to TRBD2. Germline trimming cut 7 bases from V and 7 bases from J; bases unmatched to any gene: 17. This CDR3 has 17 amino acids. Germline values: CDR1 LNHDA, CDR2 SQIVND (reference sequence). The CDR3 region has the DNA TGTGCCAGTACCCCCGCGGTCCGACTAGCGGATAGAAATGAGCAGTTCTTC. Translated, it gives CASTPAVRLADRNEQFF.

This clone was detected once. The CDR3 DNA sequence: TGTGCCAGCAGCCCTCAAAGGGCGGGAGAAGTGGAGACCCAGTACTTC. Amino acids: CASSPQRAGEVETQYF. The J gene is TRBJ2-5, the V gene TRBV6-6; 7 nucleotides agree with TRBD2. The V gene's germline CDR1 is MNHNY and CDR2 SVGAGI (reference sequence). CDR3 length equals 16 residues. V gave up 6 bases and J gave up 5 bases; unmatched junction bases: 15.

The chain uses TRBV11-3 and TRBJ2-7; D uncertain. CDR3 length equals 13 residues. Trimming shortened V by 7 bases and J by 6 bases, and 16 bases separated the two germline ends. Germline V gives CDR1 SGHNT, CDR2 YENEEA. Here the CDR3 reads CASMLPRSCEQYF. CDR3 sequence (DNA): TGTGCCAGCATGCTTCCTCGGAGTTGCGAGCAGTACTTC. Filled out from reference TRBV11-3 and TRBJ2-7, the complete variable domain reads EAGVVQSPRYKIIEKKQPVAFWCNPISGHNTLYWYLQNLGQGPELLIRYENEEAVDDSQLPKDRFSAERLKGVDSTLKIQPAELGDSAVYLCASMLPRSCEQYFGPGTRLTVT.

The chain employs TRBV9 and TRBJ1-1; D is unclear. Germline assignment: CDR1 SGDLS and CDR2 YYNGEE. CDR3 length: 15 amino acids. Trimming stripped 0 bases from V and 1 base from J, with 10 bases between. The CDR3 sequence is CASSVAQQKNTEAFF. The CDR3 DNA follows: TGTGCCAGCAGCGTAGCTCAACAGAAGAACACTGAAGCTTTCTTT.

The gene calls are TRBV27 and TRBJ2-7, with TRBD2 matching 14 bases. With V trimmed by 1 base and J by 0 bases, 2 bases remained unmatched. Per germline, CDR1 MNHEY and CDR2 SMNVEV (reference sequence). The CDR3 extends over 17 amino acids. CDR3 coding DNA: TGTGCCAGCAGTTTATTGGGGACTAGCGGGAGCTCCTACGAGCAGTACTTC. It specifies CASSLLGTSGSSYEQYF.

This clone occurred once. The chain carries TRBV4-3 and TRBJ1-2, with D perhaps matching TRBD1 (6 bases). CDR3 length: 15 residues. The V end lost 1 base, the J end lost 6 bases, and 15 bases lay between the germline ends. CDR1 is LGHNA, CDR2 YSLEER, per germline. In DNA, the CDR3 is TGCGCCAGCAGCCAAGCCCCAGGGAGGGGGAATGGCTACACCTTC. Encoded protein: CASSQAPGRGNGYTF.

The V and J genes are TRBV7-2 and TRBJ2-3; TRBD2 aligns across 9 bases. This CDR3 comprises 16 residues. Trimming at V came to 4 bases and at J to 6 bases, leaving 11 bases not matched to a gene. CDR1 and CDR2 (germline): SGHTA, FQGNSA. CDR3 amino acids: CASSSWIGLATDTQYF. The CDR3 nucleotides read TGTGCCAGCAGCTCCTGGATAGGACTAGCGACGGATACGCAGTATTTT.

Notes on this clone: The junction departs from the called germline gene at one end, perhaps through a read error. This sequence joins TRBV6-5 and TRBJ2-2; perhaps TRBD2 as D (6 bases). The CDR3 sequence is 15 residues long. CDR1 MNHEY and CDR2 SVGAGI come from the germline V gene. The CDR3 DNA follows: TGTGCCAGCAGTTACCAAGCAGGAGGCCCCGGGGGGCTGTTTTTT. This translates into CASSYQAGGPGGLFF.

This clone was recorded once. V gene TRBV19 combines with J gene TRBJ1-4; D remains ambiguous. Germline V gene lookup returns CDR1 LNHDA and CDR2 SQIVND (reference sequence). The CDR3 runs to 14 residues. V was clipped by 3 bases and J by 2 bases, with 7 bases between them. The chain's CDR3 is CASSIGRTNEKLFF. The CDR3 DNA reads TGTGCCAGTAGTATCGGCAGGACTAATGAAAAACTGTTTTTT.